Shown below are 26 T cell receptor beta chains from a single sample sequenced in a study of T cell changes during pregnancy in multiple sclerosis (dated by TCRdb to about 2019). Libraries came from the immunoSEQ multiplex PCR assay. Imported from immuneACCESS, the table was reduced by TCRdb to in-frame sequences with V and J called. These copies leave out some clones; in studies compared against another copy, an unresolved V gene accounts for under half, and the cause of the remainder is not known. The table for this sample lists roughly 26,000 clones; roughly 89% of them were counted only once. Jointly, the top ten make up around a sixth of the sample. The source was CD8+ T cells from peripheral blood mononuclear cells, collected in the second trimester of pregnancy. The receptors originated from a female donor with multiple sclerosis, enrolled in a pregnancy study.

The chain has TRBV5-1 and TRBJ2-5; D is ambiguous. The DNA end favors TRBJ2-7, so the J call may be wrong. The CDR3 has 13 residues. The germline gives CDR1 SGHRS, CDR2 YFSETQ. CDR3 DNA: TGCGCCAGCAGCCCCGACAACCGCTACGAGCAGTACTTC. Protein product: CASSPDNRYEQYF.

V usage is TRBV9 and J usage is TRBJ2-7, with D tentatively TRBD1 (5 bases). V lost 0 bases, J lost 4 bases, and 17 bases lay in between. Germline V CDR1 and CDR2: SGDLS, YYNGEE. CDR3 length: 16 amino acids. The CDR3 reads CASSVGQTTRVYEQYF. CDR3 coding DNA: TGTGCCAGCAGCGTAGGACAGACGACTCGAGTGTACGAGCAGTACTTC.

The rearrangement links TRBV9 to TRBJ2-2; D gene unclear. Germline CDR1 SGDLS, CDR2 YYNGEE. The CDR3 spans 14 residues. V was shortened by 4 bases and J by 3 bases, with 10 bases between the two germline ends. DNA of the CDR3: TGTGCCAGCAGCCTGCGACTGTACACCGGGGAGCTGTTTTTT. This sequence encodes CASSLRLYTGELFF. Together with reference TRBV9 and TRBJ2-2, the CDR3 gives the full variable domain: DSGVTQTPKHLITATGQRVTLRCSPRSGDLSVYWYQQSLDQGLQFLIQYYNGEERAKGNILERFSAQQFPDLHSELNLSSLELGDSALYFCASSLRLYTGELFFGEGSRLTVL.

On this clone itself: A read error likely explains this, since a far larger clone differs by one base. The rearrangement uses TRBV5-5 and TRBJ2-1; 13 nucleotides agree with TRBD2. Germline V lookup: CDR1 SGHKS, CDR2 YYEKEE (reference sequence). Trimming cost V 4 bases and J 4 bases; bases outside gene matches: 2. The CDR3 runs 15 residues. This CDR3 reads CASSVGLAGYNEQFF. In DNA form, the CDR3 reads TGTGCCAGCAGCGTGGGACTAGCGGGATACAATGAGCAGTTCTTC. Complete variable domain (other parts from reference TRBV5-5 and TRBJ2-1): DAGVTQSPTHLIKTRGQQVTLRCSPISGHKSVSWYQQVLGQGPQFIFQYYEKEERGRGNFPDRFSARQFPNYSSELNVNALLLGDSALYLCASSVGLAGYNEQFFGPGTRLTVL.

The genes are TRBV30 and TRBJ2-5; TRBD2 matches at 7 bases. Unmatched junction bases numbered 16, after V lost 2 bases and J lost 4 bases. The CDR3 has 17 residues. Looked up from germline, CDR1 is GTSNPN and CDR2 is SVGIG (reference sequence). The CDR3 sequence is CAWSFLGAGAKGETQYF. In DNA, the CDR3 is TGTGCCTGGAGTTTTCTTGGGGCGGGAGCTAAGGGAGAGACCCAGTACTTC.

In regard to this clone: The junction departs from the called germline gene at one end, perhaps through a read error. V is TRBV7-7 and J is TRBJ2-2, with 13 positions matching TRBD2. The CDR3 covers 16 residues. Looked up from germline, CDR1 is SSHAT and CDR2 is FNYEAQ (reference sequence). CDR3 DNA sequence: TGTGCTAGCAGCCCCGGGACTAGCGGGACGTCCGGGGAGCTGTTTTTT. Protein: CASSPGTSGTSGELFF.

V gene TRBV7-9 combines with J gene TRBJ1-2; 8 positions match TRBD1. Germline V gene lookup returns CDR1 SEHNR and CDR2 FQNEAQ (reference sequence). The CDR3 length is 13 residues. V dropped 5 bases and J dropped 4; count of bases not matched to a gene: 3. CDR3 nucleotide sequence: TGTGCCAGCAGCGGGGGACAGGTCTATGGCTACACCTTC. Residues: CASSGGQVYGYTF.

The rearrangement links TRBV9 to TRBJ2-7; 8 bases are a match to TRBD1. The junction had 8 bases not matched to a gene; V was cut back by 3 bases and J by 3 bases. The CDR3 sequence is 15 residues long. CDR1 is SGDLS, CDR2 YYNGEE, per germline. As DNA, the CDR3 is TGTGCCAGCAGCGAGGGGGCAGGGGGCGGCTACGAGCAGTACTTC. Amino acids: CASSEGAGGGYEQYF.

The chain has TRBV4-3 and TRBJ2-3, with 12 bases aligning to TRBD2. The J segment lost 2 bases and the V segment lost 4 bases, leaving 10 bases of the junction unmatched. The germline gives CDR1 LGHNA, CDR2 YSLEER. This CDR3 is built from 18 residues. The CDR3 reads CASSLEGLAGGPTDTQYF. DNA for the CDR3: TGCGCCAGCAGCCTAGAAGGGCTAGCGGGAGGGCCCACAGATACGCAGTATTTT.

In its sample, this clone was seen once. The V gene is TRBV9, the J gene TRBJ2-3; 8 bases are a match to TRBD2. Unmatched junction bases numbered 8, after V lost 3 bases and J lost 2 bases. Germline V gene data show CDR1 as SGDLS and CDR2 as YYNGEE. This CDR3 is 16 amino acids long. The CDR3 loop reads CASSAKAGDITDTQYF. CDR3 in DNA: TGTGCCAGCAGCGCGAAAGCGGGAGACATCACAGATACGCAGTATTTT. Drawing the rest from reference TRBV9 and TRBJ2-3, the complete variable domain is DSGVTQTPKHLITATGQRVTLRCSPRSGDLSVYWYQQSLDQGLQFLIQYYNGEERAKGNILERFSAQQFPDLHSELNLSSLELGDSALYFCASSAKAGDITDTQYFGPGTRLTVL.

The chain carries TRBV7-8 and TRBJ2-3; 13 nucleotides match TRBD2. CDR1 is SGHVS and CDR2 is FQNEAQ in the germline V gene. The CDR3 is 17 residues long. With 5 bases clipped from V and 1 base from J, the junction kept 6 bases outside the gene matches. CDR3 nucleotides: TGTGCCAGCAGCCCCCGGACTAGCGGGAGCCGCACAGATACGCAGTATTTT. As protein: CASSPRTSGSRTDTQYF.

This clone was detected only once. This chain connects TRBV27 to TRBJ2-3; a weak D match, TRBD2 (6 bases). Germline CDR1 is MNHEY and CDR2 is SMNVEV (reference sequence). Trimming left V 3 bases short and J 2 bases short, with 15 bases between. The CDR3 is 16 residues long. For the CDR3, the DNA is TGTGCCAGCAGTTTCATTCCGGGACTTCCCACAGATACGCAGTATTTT. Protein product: CASSFIPGLPTDTQYF.

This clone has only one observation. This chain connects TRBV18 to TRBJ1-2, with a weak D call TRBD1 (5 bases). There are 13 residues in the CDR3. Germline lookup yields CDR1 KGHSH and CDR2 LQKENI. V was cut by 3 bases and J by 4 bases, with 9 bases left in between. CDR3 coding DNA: TGTGCCAGCTCACCGATGGGACTCTATGGCTACACCTTC. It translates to CASSPMGLYGYTF.

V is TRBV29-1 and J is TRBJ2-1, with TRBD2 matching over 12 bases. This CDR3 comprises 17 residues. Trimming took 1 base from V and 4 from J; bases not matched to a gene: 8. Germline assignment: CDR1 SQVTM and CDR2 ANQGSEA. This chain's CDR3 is CSVEGGTLAGGYNEQFF. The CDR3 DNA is TGCAGCGTTGAAGGGGGGACACTAGCGGGAGGATACAATGAGCAGTTCTTC.

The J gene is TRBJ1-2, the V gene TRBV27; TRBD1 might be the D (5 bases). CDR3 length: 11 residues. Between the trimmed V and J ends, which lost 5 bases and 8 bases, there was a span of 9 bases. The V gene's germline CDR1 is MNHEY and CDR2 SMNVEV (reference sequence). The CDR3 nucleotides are TGTGCCAGCAGTGGTGGGGGGGGCTACACCTTC. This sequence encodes CASSGGGGYTF.

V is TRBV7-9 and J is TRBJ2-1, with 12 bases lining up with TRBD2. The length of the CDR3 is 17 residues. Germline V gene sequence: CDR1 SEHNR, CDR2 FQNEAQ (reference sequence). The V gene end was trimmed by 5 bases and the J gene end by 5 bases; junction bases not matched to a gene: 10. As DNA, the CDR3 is TGTGCCAGCAGCGAAAGGGGGGCTAGCGGGAGGGACAATGAGCAGTTCTTC. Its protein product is CASSERGASGRDNEQFF.

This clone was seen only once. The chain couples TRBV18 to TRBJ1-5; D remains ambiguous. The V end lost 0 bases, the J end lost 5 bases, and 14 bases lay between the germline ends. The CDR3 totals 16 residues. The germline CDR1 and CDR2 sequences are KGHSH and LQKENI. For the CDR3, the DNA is TGTGCCAGCTCACCACCTCATTGGAGGGTGGATCAGCCCCAGCATTTT. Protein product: CASSPPHWRVDQPQHF.

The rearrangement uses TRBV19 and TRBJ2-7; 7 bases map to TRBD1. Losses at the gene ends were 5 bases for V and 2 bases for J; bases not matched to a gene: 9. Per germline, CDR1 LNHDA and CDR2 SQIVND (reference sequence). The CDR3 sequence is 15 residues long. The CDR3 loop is CASSPVGQAPYEQYF. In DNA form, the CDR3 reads TGTGCCAGTAGTCCCGTTGGACAGGCCCCCTACGAGCAGTACTTC.

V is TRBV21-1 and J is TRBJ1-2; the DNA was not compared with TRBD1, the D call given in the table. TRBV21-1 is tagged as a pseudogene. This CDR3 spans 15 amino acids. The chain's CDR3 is CASSGTGPNEYGYTF. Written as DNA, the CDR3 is TGTGCCAGCAGCGGGACAGGGCCGAACGAATATGGCTACACCTTC.

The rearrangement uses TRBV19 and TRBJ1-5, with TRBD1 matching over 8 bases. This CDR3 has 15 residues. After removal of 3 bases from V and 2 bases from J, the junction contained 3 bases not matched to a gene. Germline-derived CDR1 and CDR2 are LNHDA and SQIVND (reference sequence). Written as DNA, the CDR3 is TGTGCCAGTAGTATTGGACAGGGAGGCAATCAGCCCCAGCATTTT. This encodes CASSIGQGGNQPQHF. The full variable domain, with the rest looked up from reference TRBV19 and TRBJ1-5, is DGGITQSPKYLFRKEGQNVTLSCEQNLNHDAMYWYRQDPGQGLRLIYYSQIVNDFQKGDIAEGYSVSREKKESFPLTVTSAQKNPTAFYLCASSIGQGGNQPQHFGDGTRLSIL.

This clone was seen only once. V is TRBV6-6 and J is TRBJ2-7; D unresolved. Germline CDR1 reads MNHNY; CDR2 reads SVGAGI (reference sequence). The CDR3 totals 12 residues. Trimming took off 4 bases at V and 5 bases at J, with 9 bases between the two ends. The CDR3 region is CASSFLGNEQYF. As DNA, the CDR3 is TGTGCCAGCAGTTTCCTAGGCAACGAGCAGTACTTC.

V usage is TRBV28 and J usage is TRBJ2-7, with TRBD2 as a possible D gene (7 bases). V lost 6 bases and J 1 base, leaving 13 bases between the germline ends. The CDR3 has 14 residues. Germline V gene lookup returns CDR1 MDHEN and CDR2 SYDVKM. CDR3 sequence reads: CASSKRDNSYEQYF. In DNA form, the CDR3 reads TGTGCCAGCAGCAAGCGGGACAATTCCTACGAGCAGTACTTC.

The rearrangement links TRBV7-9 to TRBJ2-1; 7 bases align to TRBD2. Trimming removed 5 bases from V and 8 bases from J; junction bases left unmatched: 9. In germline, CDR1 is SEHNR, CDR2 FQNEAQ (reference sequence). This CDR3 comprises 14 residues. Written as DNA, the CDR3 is TGTGCCAGCAGCCACACTAGCGTGTTCGATGAGCAGTTCTTC. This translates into CASSHTSVFDEQFF.

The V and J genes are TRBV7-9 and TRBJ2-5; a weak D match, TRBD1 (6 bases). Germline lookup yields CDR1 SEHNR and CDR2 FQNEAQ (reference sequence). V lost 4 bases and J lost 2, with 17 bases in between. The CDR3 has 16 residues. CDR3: CASSYPVGHAQETQYF. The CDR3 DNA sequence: TGTGCCAGCAGCTACCCGGTGGGACATGCGCAAGAGACCCAGTACTTC.

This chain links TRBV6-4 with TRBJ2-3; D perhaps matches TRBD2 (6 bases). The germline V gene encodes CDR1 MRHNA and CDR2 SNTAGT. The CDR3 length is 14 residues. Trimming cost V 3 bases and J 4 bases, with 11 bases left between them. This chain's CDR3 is CASSESGAADTQYF. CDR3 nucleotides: TGTGCCAGCAGTGAATCGGGAGCGGCAGATACGCAGTATTTT.

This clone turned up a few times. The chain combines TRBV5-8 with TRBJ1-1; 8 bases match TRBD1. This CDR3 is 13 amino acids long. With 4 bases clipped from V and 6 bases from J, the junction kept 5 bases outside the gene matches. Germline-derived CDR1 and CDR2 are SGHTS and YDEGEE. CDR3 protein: CASSPTGGSEAFF. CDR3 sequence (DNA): TGTGCCAGCAGCCCCACAGGGGGGTCTGAAGCTTTCTTT.